This TCR beta chain stems from a study of blood T cell repertoires in COVID-19. On the study more broadly: Acute-phase and convalescent COVID-19 samples originated in the United States, Italy and Spain. PBMCs, B-cell-depleted T cells, or T cells were the source of the cDNA or gDNA that made up the material.

Source study methods: Scientists estimated how many nucleated cells there were by amplifying reference gene primers. Sequencing was performed with immunoSEQ multiplex PCR; in TCRdb, only in-frame clones are kept and a portion is missing. Clone size and V and J calls were adopted from that table, with D and trimming inferred from the DNA. The sample lists around 150,000 clones; around nine tenths were seen once. The V end was cut by 1 base, the J end by 7 bases, with 14 bases between. Germline assignment: CDR1 MDHEN and CDR2 SYDVKM. The CDR3 runs to 15 residues. The sample holds one count of this clone.

The gene calls are TRBV28 and TRBJ1-5; TRBD1 is a possible D gene (6 bases). This TCR was sampled from a man in his 60s with active or convalescent COVID-19. The specimen sequenced was peripheral blood. CDR3 sequence: CASSLSQGPHQPQHF. Here the CDR3 DNA reads TGTGCCAGCAGTTTATCACAGGGCCCACACCAGCCCCAGCATTTT.